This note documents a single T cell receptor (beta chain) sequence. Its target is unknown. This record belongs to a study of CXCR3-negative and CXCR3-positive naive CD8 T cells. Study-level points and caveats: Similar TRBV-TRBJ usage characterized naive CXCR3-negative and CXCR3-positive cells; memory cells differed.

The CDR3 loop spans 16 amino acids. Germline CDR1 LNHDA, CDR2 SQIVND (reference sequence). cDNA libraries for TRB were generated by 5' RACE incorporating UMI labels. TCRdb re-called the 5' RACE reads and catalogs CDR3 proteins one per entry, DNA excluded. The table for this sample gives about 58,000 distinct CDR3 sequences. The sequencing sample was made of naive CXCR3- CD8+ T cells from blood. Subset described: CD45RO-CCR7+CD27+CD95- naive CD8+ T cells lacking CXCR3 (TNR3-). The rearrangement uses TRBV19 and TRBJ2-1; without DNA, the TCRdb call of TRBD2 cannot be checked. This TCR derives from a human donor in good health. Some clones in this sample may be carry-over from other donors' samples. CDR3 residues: CASSIFWDSISNEQFF.